Shown below are 15 T cell receptor beta chains from a single sample sequenced in a study of spatial heterogeneity in lung cancer. No antigen has been assigned to these receptors. TCRdb used MiXCR to reprocess the 5' RACE reads, holding one entry per CDR3 protein. Of 5,900 or so distinct CDR3 sequences listed, just under 8% are singletons. Time point here: sample taken at primary tumor resection. Findings of the study overall: The number of expanded tumor alpha and beta chains correlated with mutation number.

The input for sequencing was lung tumor tissue, taken at surgery. The origin of the receptors is a female donor with early-stage non-small cell lung cancer.

There are a few counts of this clonotype. The J gene is TRBJ2-6, the V gene TRBV5-1; D call uncertain. The ends were cut back, 4 bases at V and 4 bases at J, with 15 bases in the middle. The CDR3 is 16 amino acids. Germline CDR1 and CDR2: SGHRS and YFSETQ. The CDR3 reads CASSEALISGANVLTF. The DNA of the CDR3 is TGCGCCAGCAGCGAAGCCTTAATATCGGGGGCCAACGTCCTGACTTTC.

This clonotype showed up many times. This chain joins TRBV18 and TRBJ2-3; D is possibly TRBD2 (6 bases). Looked up from germline, CDR1 is KGHSH and CDR2 is LQKENI. This CDR3 has 14 amino acids. The V gene lost 5 bases and the J gene lost 4 bases, with 13 bases spanning the gap. CDR3 nucleotide sequence: TGTGCCAGCTCAGAAGGGACTGTCCCAGATACGCAGTATTTT. This gives the protein CASSEGTVPDTQYF.

This clonotype has ten or more counts. An end of the junction does not agree with germline; a read error may underlie this. CDR3 coding DNA: TGTGCCAGTAGTATAGCGGGACAAGCGACCCAGTACTTC. Encoded protein: CASSIAGQATQYF. The chain has TRBV19 and TRBJ2-5; maybe TRBD1 (6 bases). Per germline, CDR1 LNHDA and CDR2 SQIVND (reference sequence). The CDR3 consists of 13 residues. The entire variable domain, with the rest obtained from reference TRBV19 and TRBJ2-5, is as follows: DGGITQSPKYLFRKEGQNVTLSCEQNLNHDAMYWYRQDPGQGLRLIYYSQIVNDFQKGDIAEGYSVSREKKESFPLTVTSAQKNPTAFYLCASSIAGQATQYFGPGTRLLVL.

The V gene is TRBV6-1, the J gene TRBJ2-5, with 10 bases lining up with TRBD1. The V gene end was trimmed by 7 bases and the J gene end by 3 bases; junction bases not matched to a gene: 5. The CDR3 has 14 amino acids. The germline V gene encodes CDR1 MNHNS and CDR2 SASEGT. The CDR3 reads CASNRGTGEETQYF. CDR3 DNA sequence: TGTGCCAGCAATAGAGGGACAGGGGAAGAGACCCAGTACTTC.

This clonotype is judged hyperexpanded. The chain joins TRBV10-3 to TRBJ2-5; 7 nucleotides agree with TRBD1. The junction had 6 bases not matched to a gene; V was cut back by 3 bases and J by 5 bases. This CDR3 contains 14 residues. Germline V gene data show CDR1 as ENHRY and CDR2 as SYGVKD. Here the CDR3 DNA reads TGTGCCATCAGTGAAGCGGACAGGAGGGAGACCCAGTACTTC. Translation gives CAISEADRRETQYF.

This clonotype has a count of ten or more. This chain links TRBV5-1 with TRBJ2-5; unclear D gene. Germline CDR1 is SGHRS and CDR2 is YFSETQ. V shed 1 base and J shed 1 base, with 8 bases lying between them. The CDR3 totals 14 residues. In nucleotides, the CDR3 is TGCGCCAGCAGCTTGTTACAGCTCCAAGAGACCCAGTACTTC. The encoded protein is CASSLLQLQETQYF.

In this sample, this clonotype turned up many times. V is TRBV20-1 and J is TRBJ2-1, with TRBD2 matching over 14 bases. The ends lost 4 bases at V and 0 bases at J; junction bases unmatched: 14. This CDR3 has 20 residues. CDR1 and CDR2 (germline): DFQATT, SNEGSKA (reference sequence). CDR3 coding DNA: TGCAGTGCTACCGCCCAGGGACTAGCGGGAGCCAGGAGCTCCTACAATGAGCAGTTCTTC. Its translation is CSATAQGLAGARSSYNEQFF.

By share, this clonotype counts as medium-sized. This chain joins TRBV28 and TRBJ1-2; the D is unclear. In germline, CDR1 is MDHEN, CDR2 SYDVKM. The ends were cut back, 6 bases at V and 4 bases at J, with 6 bases in the middle. This CDR3 comprises 11 residues. This CDR3 reads CASRNSYGYTF. The CDR3 bases are TGTGCCAGCAGGAATAGCTATGGCTACACCTTC.

This clonotype counts as medium-sized. The CDR3 DNA reads TGTGCCAGCAGCCAAGATTTAGCGGGTCAGTATTTT. Translation gives CASSQDLAGQYF. The rearrangement joins TRBV4-2 to TRBJ2-3, with TRBD2 identical over 7 bases. Losses at the gene ends were 0 bases for V and 12 bases for J; bases not matched to a gene: 3. The CDR3 runs 12 residues. The germline gives CDR1 LGHNA, CDR2 YNFKEQ.

This clonotype has a count of ten or more. The chain carries TRBV5-1 and TRBJ2-2; possible D gene TRBD2, 5 bases. V was cut by 5 bases and J by 6 bases, with 5 bases left in between. CDR3 size: 11 residues. The germline CDR1 and CDR2 sequences are SGHRS and YFSETQ. The CDR3 DNA sequence: TGCGCCAGCAGGGGAGCCGGGGAGCTGTTTTTT. Translation: CASRGAGELFF.

This clonotype was picked up many times. The V gene is TRBV4-2, the J gene TRBJ2-7, with 9 bases lining up with TRBD1. Germline CDR1 is LGHNA and CDR2 is YNFKEQ. V dropped 0 bases and J dropped 0; count of bases not matched to a gene: 9. The CDR3 runs 18 residues. The CDR3 reads CASSQDLGGTGSSYEQYF. CDR3 DNA sequence: TGTGCCAGCAGCCAAGATTTGGGCGGGACAGGGTCCTCCTACGAGCAGTACTTC.

At least ten counts were recorded for this clonotype. The chain is built from TRBV27 and TRBJ2-5; either TRBD1 or TRBD2 may supply D (7 bases each). This CDR3 has 14 amino acids. Germline V CDR1 and CDR2: MNHEY, SMNVEV (reference sequence). Trimming cost V 5 bases and J 7 bases, with 17 bases left between them. The CDR3 loop is CASSPRRGEGTQYF. The DNA for the CDR3 is TGTGCCAGCAGTCCCCGCAGGGGGGAGGGGACCCAGTACTTC.

This clonotype was recorded many times. This rearrangement joins TRBV20-1 to TRBJ1-3; D unresolved. The length of the CDR3 is 14 residues. V was cut by 3 bases and J by 0 bases, with 9 bases left in between. From germline, CDR1 is DFQATT and CDR2 SNEGSKA (reference sequence). The DNA of the CDR3 is TGCAGTGCTAGCGACCGCCGCTCTGGAAACACCATATATTTT. This codes for CSASDRRSGNTIYF.

This clonotype was observed at least ten times. V usage is TRBV7-2 and J usage is TRBJ2-1; 8 bases line up with TRBD2. The CDR3 extends over 15 amino acids. Germline V lookup: CDR1 SGHTA, CDR2 FQGNSA. V trimming: 1 base; J trimming: 5 bases; junction bases outside the gene matches: 4. This CDR3 reads CASSLVAGGHNEQFF. CDR3 coding DNA: TGTGCCAGCAGCTTAGTGGCGGGGGGTCACAATGAGCAGTTCTTC.

This clonotype qualifies as medium-sized. J is TRBJ1-1 and V is TRBV20-1, with D possibly being TRBD1 (5 bases). This CDR3 has 16 amino acids. V lost 0 bases and J lost 0, with 14 bases in between. Germline V gene sequence: CDR1 DFQATT, CDR2 SNEGSKA (reference sequence). In DNA, the CDR3 is TGCAGTGCTAGAGACCCCCTGGACATTTTGAACACTGAAGCTTTCTTT. This translates into CSARDPLDILNTEAFF.